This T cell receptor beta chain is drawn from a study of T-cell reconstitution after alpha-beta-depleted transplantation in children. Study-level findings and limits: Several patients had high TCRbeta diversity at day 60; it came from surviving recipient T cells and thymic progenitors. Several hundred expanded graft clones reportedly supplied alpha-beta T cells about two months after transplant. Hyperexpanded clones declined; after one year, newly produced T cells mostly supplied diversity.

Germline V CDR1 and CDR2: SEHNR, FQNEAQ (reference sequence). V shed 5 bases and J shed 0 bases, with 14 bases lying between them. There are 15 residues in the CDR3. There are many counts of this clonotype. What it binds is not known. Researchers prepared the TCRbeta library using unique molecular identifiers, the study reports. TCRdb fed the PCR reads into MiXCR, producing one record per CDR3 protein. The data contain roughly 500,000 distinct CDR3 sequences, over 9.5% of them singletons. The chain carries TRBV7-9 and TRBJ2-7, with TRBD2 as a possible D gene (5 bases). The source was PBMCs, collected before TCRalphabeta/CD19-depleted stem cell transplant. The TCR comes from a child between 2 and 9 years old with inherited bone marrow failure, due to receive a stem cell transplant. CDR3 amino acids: CASSPGLATSYEQYF. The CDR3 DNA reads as TGTGCCAGCAGCCCCGGACTCGCGACCTCCTACGAGCAGTACTTC.